The T cell receptor beta chain under discussion was sequenced for a study of T cell repertoires in aging, cancer and after chemotherapy. Study in general: Chronic lymphocytic leukemia patients on fludarabine- or bendamustine-based regimens gave paired samples before and after chemotherapy. Findings and caveats of the study: Hematological cancer patients had lymphoid organ infiltration that may impair thymic emigration or T cell expansion.

A mixed TRB-A/B primer pool amplified rearranged TRB by multiplex touch-down PCR. Via MiXCR, TCRdb re-called the multiplex PCR reads, giving one row per CDR3 protein. The data show approximately 6,500 distinct CDR3 sequences, about 36% seen once. The template was genomic DNA from peripheral blood, not RNA. There are a few counts of this clonotype. Its antigen is undetermined. The CDR3 is 17 amino acids. The junction had 9 bases not matched to a gene; V was cut back by 4 bases and J by 7 bases. The germline gives CDR1 MNHEY, CDR2 SVGAGI. This chain links TRBV6-5 with TRBJ2-1; TRBD2 agrees at 14 bases. This sequence originates from a human donor with a blood cancer. The material sequenced was blood. DNA for the CDR3: TGTGCCAGCAGTTTTTCATGGACTAGCGGGAGGATTAATGAGCAGTTCTTC. Protein product: CASSFSWTSGRINEQFF.